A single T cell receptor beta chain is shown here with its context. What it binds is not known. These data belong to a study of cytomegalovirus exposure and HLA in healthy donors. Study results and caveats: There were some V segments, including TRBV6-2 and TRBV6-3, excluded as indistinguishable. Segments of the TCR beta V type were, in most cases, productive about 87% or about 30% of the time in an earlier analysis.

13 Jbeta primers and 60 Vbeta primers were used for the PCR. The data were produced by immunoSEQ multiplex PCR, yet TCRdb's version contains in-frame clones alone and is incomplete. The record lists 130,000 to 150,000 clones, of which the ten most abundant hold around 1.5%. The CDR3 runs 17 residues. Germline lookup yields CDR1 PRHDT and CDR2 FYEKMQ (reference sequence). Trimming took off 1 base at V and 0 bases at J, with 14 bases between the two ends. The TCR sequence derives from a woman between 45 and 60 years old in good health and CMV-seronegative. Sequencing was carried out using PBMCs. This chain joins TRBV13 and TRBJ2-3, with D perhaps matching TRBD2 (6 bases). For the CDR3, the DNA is TGTGCCAGCAGCTTAGCCATAGCGGTGACTAGCACAGATACGCAGTATTTT. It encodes CASSLAIAVTSTDTQYF.